The rows below give T cell receptor beta chains drawn from one sample of a study of human T cells and chemical hapten exposure. From the RACE reads, TCRdb called clonotypes with MiXCR, one entry per CDR3 protein. Among around 33,000 distinct CDR3 sequences listed, approximately 12% were seen once. This specimen consisted of whole blood, obtained in connection with sensitization to the hapten diphenylcyclopropenone (DPC). These TCRs come from a woman aged 35 to 49 with alopecia areata. Some clones in this sample may be carry-over from other donors' samples. The CDR3 runs from the conserved cysteine through the conserved F or W. A D gene is named only where the DNA matches it firmly. Clone size appears in some rows only: once, few, many, or a class for an expanded clone.

v_gene	abundance	j_gene	d_gene	CDR3nt	CDR3aa
TRBV29-1	-	TRBJ2-1	-	TGCAGCGTTGAAGGCGGCCGGAGCTCCTACAATGAGCAGTTCTTC	CSVEGGRSSYNEQFF
TRBV20-1	many	TRBJ2-3	-	TGCAGTGCCCCTCGGAGGGCGGGGGCCGATACGCAGTATTTT	CSAPRRAGADTQYF
TRBV14	many	TRBJ2-3	-	TGTGCCAGCAAACGGGGAGCCAGAGCTAGCACAGATACGCAGTATTTT	CASKRGARASTDTQYF
TRBV28	-	TRBJ1-5	-	TGTGCCAGCAGTCGACAGCTATATCAGCCCCAGCATTTT	CASSRQLYQPQHF
TRBV6-2/TRBV6-3	-	TRBJ1-1	-	TGTGCCAGCAGGGGGACGGCTGCTTTCTTT	CASRGTAAFF
TRBV24-1	many	TRBJ1-1	-	TGTGCCACCAGTTCCTCGTACAATTTTGAAGCTTTCTTT	CATSSSYNFEAFF
TRBV15	-	TRBJ2-2	-	TGTGCCACCAGCAGAGGCCGGGAGACCGGGGAGCTGTTTTTT	CATSRGRETGELFF
TRBV7-2	few	TRBJ2-7	-	TGTGCCAGCAGCCGAACTAGTAGCGAGCAGTACTTC	CASSRTSSEQYF
TRBV18	few	TRBJ1-2	-	TGTGCCAGCTCACCAACCGGAGGGACCTCCTATGGCTACACCTTC	CASSPTGGTSYGYTF
TRBV10-3	many	TRBJ2-7	-	TGTGCCATCAGTGAGTGGACGGGGCTGAGGGAGCAGTACTTC	CAISEWTGLREQYF
TRBV7-3	many	TRBJ2-1	TRBD2	TGTGCCAGCAGCTCCGGGACTAGCACCAATGAGCAGTTCTTC	CASSSGTSTNEQFF
TRBV7-9	few	TRBJ1-3	-	TGTGCCAGCAGCTTAGGGGGGGCCCTCGATCATTTT	CASSLGGALDHF
TRBV10-3	many	TRBJ2-3	TRBD1	TGTGCCATCAGTGGCCTTCGAGGGGGCGCAGATACGCAGTATTTT	CAISGLRGGADTQYF
TRBV7-9	-	TRBJ2-1	-	TGTGCCAGCACCTCGGGGGATGAGCAGTTCTTC	CASTSGDEQFF
TRBV11-1	many	TRBJ2-1	-	TGTGCCAGCAGCTTATCGACCTTCTCCTACAATGAGCAGTTCTTC	CASSLSTFSYNEQFF
TRBV11-2	medium-sized	TRBJ2-1	TRBD2	TGTGCCAGCAGCTTAGGAGGGGCAAGAGCTAGCCAGGGACTATCGAATGAGCAGTTCTTC	CASSLGGARASQGLSNEQFF
TRBV18	few	TRBJ1-1	-	TGTGCCAGCTCACCTGACAGTAATCAAGCTTTCTTT	CASSPDSNQAFF
TRBV12-3/TRBV12-4	few	TRBJ2-1	-	TGTGCCAGCAGCCCACGGGTGGGGGTCAATGAGCAGTTCTTC	CASSPRVGVNEQFF
TRBV29-1	-	TRBJ2-3	-	TGCAGCGCTCGGGAGACTTACAGCACAGATACGCAGTATTTT	CSARETYSTDTQYF
TRBV2	many	TRBJ2-7	TRBD1	TGTGCCAGCACCGGACAGGGTCTGGCCTACGAGCAGTACTTC	CASTGQGLAYEQYF
TRBV6-6	few	TRBJ2-1	-	TGTGCCAGCAGTTACTCGGGGCGGACGGCCAATGAGCAGTTCTTC	CASSYSGRTANEQFF
TRBV28	-	TRBJ2-7	TRBD1	TGTGCCAGCAGCTGGGACAGAAACTACGAGCAGTACTTC	CASSWDRNYEQYF
TRBV6-5	-	TRBJ2-7	-	TGTGCCAGCAGGCTTGGGCCCGAGGGGTCCTACGAGCAGTACTTC	CASRLGPEGSYEQYF
TRBV28	many	TRBJ2-5	TRBD1	TGTGCCAGCAGTTCGCCTCCCGACAGGGCAGAGACCCAGTACTTC	CASSSPPDRAETQYF
TRBV3-1	few	TRBJ1-5	-	TGTGCCAGCAGCCCGAGACAGTTTCAGCCCCAGCATTTT	CASSPRQFQPQHF
TRBV16	many	TRBJ2-1	-	TGTGCCAGCAGCGAACGTAATCTAGTAAACAATGAGCAGTTCTTC	CASSERNLVNNEQFF
TRBV20-1	many	TRBJ1-5	TRBD1	TGCAGTGCTAGGCCCACAGGGGGCGGCAATCAGCCCCAGCATTTT	CSARPTGGGNQPQHF
TRBV6-6	many	TRBJ2-5	TRBD1	TGTGCCAGCAGGCGGACAGGAGGAGAGACCCAGTACTTC	CASRRTGGETQYF
TRBV7-2	-	TRBJ1-6	-	TGTGCCAGCAGCCGGGGACCCCTTGGGTCACCCCTCCACTTT	CASSRGPLGSPLHF
TRBV11-3	-	TRBJ1-1	-	TGTGCCAGCAGCTTGGGACGGCGCCTCACTGAAGCTTTCTTT	CASSLGRRLTEAFF
TRBV11-2	many	TRBJ2-1	-	TGTGCCAGCAGCTACCTAGGTCTCGGAGGGGAGCAGTTCTTC	CASSYLGLGGEQFF
TRBV28	few	TRBJ1-1	-	TGTGCCAGCAGGATGGGCGCGGGTCCCACTGAAGCTTTCTTT	CASRMGAGPTEAFF